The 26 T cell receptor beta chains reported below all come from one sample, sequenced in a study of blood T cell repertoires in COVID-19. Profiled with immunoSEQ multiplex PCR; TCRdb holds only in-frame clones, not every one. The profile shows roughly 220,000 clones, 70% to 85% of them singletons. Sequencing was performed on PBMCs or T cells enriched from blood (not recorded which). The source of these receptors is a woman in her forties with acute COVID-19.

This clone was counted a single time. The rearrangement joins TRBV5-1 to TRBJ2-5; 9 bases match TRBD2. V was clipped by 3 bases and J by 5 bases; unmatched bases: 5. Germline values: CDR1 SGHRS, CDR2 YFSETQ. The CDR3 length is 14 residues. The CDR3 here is CASSSYSGSETQYF. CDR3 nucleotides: TGCGCCAGCAGCTCTTATAGCGGGAGTGAGACCCAGTACTTC.

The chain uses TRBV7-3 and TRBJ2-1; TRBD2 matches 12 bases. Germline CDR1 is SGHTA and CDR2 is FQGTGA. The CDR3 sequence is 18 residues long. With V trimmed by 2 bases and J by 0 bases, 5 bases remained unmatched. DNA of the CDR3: TGTGCCAGCAGCTTAGGACTAGCGGGGTCGAGCTCCTACAATGAGCAGTTCTTC. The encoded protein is CASSLGLAGSSSYNEQFF.

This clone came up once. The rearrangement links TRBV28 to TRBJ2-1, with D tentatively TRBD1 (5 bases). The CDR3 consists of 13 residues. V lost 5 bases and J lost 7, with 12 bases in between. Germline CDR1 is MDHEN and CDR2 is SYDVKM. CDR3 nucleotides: TGTGCCAGCAGTCTATTAGGGGTGAATGAGCAGTTCTTC. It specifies CASSLLGVNEQFF.

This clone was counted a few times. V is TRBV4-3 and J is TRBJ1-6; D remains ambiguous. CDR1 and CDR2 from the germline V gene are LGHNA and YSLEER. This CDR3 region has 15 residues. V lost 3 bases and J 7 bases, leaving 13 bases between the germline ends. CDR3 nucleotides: TGCGCCAGCAGCCACGAATACCACGGGAATTCACCCCTCCACTTT. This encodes CASSHEYHGNSPLHF.

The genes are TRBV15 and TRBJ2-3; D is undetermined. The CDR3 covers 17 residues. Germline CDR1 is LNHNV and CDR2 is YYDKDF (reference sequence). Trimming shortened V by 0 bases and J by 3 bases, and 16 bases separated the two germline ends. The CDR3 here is CATSRDLPGQGTDTQYF. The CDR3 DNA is TGTGCCACCAGCAGAGATTTGCCAGGCCAAGGAACAGATACGCAGTATTTT.

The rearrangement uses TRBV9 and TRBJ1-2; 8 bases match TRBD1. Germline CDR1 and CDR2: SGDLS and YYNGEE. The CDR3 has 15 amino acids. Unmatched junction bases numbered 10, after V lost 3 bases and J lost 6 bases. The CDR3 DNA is TGTGCCAGCAGCGCAACGGACAGGGATCGGAATGGCTACACCTTC. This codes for CASSATDRDRNGYTF.

The CDR3 spells CASSRDRVNYGYTF. DNA for the CDR3: TGTGCCAGCAGTAGGGACAGGGTGAACTATGGCTACACCTTC. V and J are TRBV28 and TRBJ1-2; 9 bases line up with TRBD1. The CDR3 consists of 14 residues. Losses at the gene ends were 5 bases for V and 2 bases for J; bases not matched to a gene: 3. The germline V gene has CDR1 MDHEN and CDR2 SYDVKM.

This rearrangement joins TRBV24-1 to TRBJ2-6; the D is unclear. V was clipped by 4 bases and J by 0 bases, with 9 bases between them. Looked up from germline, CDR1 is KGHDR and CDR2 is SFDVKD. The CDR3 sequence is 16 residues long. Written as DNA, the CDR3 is TGTGCCACCAGTGACTCCGGAGTCTCTGGGGCCAACGTCCTGACTTTC. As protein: CATSDSGVSGANVLTF.

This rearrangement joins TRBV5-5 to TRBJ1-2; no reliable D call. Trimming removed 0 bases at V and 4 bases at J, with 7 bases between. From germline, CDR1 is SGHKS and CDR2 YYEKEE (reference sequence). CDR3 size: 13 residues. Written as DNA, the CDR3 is TGTGCCAGCAGCTTGGCCCTTTCCTATGGCTACACCTTC. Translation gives CASSLALSYGYTF.

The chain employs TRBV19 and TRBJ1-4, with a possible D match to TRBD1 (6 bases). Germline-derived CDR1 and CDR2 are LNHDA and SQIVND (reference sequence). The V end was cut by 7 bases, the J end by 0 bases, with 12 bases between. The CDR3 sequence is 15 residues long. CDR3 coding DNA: TGTGCCAGTACCGATCGGACAGCAACTAATGAAAAACTGTTTTTT. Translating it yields CASTDRTATNEKLFF. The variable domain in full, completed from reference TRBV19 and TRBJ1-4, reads DGGITQSPKYLFRKEGQNVTLSCEQNLNHDAMYWYRQDPGQGLRLIYYSQIVNDFQKGDIAEGYSVSREKKESFPLTVTSAQKNPTAFYLCASTDRTATNEKLFFGSGTQLSVL.

CDR3 in amino acids: CASSLSYFSNSPLHF. CDR3 DNA: TGTGCCAGCAGCTTAAGTTACTTTAGCAATTCACCCCTCCACTTT. This rearrangement joins TRBV7-2 to TRBJ1-6; no reliable D call. The CDR3 totals 15 residues. Per the germline V gene, CDR1 is SGHTA and CDR2 is FQGNSA. The ends were cut back, 2 bases at V and 7 bases at J, with 12 bases in the middle.

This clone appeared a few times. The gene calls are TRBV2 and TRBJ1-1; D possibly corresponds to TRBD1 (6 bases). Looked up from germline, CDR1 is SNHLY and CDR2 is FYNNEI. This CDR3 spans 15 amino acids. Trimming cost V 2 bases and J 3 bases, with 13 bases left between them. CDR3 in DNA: TGTGCCAGCAGTGAATTTCCAGGGGCCCACACTGAAGCTTTCTTT. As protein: CASSEFPGAHTEAFF. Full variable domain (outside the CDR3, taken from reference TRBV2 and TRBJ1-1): EPEVTQTPSHQVTQMGQEVILRCVPISNHLYFYWYRQILGQKVEFLVSFYNNEISEKSEIFDDQFSVERPDGSNFTLKIRSTKLEDSAMYFCASSEFPGAHTEAFFGQGTRLTVV.

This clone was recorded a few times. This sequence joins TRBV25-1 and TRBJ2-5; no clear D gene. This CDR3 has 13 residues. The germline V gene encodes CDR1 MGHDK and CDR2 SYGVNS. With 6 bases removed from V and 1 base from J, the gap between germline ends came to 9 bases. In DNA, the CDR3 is TGTGCCAGCAGCGGCAGACTCCAAGAGACCCAGTACTTC. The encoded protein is CASSGRLQETQYF.

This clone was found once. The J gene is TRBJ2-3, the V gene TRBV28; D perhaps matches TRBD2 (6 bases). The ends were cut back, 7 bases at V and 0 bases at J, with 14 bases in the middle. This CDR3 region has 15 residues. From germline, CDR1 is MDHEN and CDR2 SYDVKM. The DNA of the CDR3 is TGTGCCAGCAAGGGAGGTTCCACTAGCACAGATACGCAGTATTTT. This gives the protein CASKGGSTSTDTQYF. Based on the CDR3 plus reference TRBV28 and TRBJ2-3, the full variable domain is DVKVTQSSRYLVKRTGEKVFLECVQDMDHENMFWYRQDPGLGLRLIYFSYDVKMKEKGDIPEGYSVSREKKERFSLILESASTNQTSMYLCASKGGSTSTDTQYFGPGTRLTVL.

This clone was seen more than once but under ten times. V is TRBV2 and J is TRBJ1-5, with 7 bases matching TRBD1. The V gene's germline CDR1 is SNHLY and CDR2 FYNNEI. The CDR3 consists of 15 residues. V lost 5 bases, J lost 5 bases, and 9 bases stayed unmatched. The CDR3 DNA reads TGTGCCAGCAGTAGAGGGGCAGGGGGGCATCAGCCCCAGCATTTT. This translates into CASSRGAGGHQPQHF. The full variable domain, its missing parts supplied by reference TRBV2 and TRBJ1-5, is EPEVTQTPSHQVTQMGQEVILRCVPISNHLYFYWYRQILGQKVEFLVSFYNNEISEKSEIFDDQFSVERPDGSNFTLKIRSTKLEDSAMYFCASSRGAGGHQPQHFGDGTRLSIL.

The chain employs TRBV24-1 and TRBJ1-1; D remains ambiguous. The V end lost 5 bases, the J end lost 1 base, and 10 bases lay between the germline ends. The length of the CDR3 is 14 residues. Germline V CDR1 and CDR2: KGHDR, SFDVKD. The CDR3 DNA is TGTGCCACCAGTGCCGGGAGTTGGAACACTGAAGCTTTCTTT. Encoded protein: CATSAGSWNTEAFF.

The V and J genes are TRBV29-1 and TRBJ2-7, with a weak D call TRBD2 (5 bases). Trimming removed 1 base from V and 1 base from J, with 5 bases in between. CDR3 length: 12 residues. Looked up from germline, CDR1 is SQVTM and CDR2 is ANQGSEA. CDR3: CSVEAGSYEQYF. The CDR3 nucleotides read TGCAGCGTTGAAGCGGGGTCCTACGAGCAGTACTTC.

The CDR3: CASSSNRQTNEKLFF. CDR3 DNA sequence: TGTGCCAGCAGCTCGAATCGACAGACTAATGAAAAACTGTTTTTT. The rearrangement links TRBV7-2 to TRBJ1-4; tentatively, D is TRBD1 (5 bases). From germline, CDR1 is SGHTA and CDR2 FQGNSA. The CDR3 consists of 15 residues. V lost 4 bases and J lost 2, with 11 bases in between.

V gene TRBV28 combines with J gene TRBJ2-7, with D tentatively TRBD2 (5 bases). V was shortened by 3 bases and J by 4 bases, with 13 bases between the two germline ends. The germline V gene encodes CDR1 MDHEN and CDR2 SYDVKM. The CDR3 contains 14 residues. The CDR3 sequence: CASSFERPPYEQYF. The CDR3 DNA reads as TGTGCCAGCAGTTTCGAGCGGCCCCCTTACGAGCAGTACTTC.

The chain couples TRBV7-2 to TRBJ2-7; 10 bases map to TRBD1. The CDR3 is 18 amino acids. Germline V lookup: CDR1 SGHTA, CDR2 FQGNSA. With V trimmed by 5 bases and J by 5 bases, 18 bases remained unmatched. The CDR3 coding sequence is TGTGCCAGCAGCCCTGGACGGAGGACAGGGGGATCGAAGGACGAGCAGTACTTC. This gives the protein CASSPGRRTGGSKDEQYF. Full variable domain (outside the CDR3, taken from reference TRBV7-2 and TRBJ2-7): GAGVSQSPSNKVTEKGKDVELRCDPISGHTALYWYRQSLGQGLEFLIYFQGNSAPDKSGLPSDRFSAERTGGSVSTLTIQRTQQEDSAVYLCASSPGRRTGGSKDEQYFGPGTRLTVT.

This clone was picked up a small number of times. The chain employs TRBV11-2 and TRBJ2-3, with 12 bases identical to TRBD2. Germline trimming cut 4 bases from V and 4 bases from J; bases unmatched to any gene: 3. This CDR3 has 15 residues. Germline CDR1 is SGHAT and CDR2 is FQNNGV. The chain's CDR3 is CASSSRTSGADTQYF. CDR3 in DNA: TGTGCCAGCAGCTCAAGGACTAGCGGGGCAGATACGCAGTATTTT.

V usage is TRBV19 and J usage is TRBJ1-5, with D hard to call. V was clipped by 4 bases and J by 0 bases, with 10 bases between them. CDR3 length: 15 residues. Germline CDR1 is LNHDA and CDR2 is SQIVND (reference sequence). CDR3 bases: TGTGCCAGTAGTACTTCGGGGAATAGCAATCAGCCCCAGCATTTT. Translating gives CASSTSGNSNQPQHF.

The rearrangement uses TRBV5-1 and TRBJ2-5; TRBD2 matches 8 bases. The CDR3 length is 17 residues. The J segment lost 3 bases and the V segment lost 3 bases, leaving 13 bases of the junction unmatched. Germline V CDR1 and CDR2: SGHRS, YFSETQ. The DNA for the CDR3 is TGCGCCAGCAGCTCAGTCCCCGGGACTAGAGCTGAAGAGACCCAGTACTTC. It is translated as CASSSVPGTRAEETQYF.

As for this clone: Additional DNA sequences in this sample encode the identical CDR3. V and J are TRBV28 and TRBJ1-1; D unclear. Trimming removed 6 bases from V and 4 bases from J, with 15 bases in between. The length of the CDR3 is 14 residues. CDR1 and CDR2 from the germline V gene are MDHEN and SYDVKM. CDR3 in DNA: TGTGCCAGCAGCCCTAGCGGAGGGAGCACTGAAGCTTTCTTT. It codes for CASSPSGGSTEAFF.

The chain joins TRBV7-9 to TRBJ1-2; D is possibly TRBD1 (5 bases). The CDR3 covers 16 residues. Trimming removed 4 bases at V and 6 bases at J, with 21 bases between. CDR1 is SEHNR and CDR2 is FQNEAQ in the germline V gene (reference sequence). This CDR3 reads CASSSSWRGTLHGYTF. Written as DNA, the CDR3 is TGTGCCAGCAGCTCCTCCTGGAGGGGCACCCTCCATGGCTACACCTTC.

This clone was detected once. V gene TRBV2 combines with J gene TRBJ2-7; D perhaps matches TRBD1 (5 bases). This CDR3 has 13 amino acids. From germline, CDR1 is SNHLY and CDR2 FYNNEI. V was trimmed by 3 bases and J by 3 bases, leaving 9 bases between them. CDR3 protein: CASSDGHYYEQYF. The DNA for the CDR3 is TGTGCCAGCAGTGACGGACACTACTACGAGCAGTACTTC. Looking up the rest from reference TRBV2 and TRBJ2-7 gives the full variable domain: EPEVTQTPSHQVTQMGQEVILRCVPISNHLYFYWYRQILGQKVEFLVSFYNNEISEKSEIFDDQFSVERPDGSNFTLKIRSTKLEDSAMYFCASSDGHYYEQYFGPGTRLTVT.